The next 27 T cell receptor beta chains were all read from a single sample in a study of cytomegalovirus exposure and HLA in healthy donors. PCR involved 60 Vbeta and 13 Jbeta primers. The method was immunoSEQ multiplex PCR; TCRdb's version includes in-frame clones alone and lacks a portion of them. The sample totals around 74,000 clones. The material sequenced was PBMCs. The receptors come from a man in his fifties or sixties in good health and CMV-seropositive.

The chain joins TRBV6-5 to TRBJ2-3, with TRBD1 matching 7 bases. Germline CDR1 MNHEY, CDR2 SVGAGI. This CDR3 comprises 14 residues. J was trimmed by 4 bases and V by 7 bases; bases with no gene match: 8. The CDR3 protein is CASTLGQAADTQYF. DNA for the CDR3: TGTGCCAGCACTCTCGGACAGGCTGCAGATACGCAGTATTTT.

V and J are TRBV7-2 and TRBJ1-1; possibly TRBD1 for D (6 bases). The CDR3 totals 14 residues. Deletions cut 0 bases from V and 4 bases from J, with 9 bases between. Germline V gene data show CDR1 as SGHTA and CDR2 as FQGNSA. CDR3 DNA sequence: TGTGCCAGCAGCTTAGCTCAGGGGACCACTGAAGCTTTCTTT. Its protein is CASSLAQGTTEAFF.

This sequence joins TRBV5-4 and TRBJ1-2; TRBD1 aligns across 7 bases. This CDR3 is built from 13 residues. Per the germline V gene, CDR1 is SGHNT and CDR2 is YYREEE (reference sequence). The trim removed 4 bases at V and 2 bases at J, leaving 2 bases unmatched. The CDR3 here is CASSRDRNYGYTF. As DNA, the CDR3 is TGTGCCAGCAGCCGGGACAGAAACTATGGCTACACCTTC.

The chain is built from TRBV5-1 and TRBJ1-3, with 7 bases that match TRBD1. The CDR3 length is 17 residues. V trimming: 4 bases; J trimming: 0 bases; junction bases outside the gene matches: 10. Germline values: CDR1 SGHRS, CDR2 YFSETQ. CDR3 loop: CASSRGDSPLSGNTIYF. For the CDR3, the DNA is TGCGCCAGCAGCAGGGGGGACAGCCCGCTCTCTGGAAACACCATATATTTT.

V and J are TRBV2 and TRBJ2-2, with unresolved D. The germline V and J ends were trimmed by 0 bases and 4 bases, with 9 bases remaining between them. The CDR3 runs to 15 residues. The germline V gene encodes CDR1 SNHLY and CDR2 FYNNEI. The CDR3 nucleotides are TGTGCCAGCAGTGAAGCGCCACTTCTCACCGGGGAGCTGTTTTTT. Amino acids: CASSEAPLLTGELFF.

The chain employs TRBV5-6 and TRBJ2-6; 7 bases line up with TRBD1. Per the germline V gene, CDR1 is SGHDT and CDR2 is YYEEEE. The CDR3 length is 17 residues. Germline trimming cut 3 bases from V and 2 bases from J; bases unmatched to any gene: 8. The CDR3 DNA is TGTGCCAGCAGCTCCACCGGGGACAGAACTGGGGCCAACGTCCTGACTTTC. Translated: CASSSTGDRTGANVLTF.

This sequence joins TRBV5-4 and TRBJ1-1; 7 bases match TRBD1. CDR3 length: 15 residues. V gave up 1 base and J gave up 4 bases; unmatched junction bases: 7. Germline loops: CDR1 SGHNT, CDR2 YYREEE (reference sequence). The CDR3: CASSLWGRGSTEAFF. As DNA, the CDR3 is TGTGCCAGCAGCTTGTGGGGCAGGGGGAGCACTGAAGCTTTCTTT.

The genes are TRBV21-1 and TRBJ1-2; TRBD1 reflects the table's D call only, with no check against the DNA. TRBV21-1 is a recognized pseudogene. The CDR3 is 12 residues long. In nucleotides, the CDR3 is TGTGCCAGCAGCTCCCGCAGGGGAGGCTACACCTTC. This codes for CASSSRRGGYTF.

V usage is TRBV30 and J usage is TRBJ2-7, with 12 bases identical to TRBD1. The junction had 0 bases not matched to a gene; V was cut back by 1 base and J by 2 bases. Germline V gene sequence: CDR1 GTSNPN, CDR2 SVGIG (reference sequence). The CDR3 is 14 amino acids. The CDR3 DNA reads TGTGCCTGGAGTGGGGACAGGGGGCCCTACGAGCAGTACGTC. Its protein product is CAWSGDRGPYEQYV.

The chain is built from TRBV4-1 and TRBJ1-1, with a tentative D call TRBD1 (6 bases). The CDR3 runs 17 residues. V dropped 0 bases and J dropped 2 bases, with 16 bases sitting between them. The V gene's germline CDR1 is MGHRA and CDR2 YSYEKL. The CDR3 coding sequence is TGCGCCAGCAGCCAAGATATCCTCAGGGGCCGTAACACTGAAGCTTTCTTT. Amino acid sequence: CASSQDILRGRNTEAFF.

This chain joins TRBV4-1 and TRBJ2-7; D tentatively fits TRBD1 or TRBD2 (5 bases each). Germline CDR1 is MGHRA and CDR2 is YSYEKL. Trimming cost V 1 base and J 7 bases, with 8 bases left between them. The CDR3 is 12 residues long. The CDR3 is CASSQAGREQYV. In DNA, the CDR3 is TGCGCCAGCAGCCAAGCGGGACGGGAGCAGTACGTC.

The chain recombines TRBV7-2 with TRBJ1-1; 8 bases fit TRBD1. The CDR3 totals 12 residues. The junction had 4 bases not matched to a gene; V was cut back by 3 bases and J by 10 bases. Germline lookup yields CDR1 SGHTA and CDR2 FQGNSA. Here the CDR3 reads CASSFRTGSAFF. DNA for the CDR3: TGTGCCAGCAGCTTCAGGACAGGGTCAGCTTTCTTT. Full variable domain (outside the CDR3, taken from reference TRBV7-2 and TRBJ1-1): GAGVSQSPSNKVTEKGKDVELRCDPISGHTALYWYRQSLGQGLEFLIYFQGNSAPDKSGLPSDRFSAERTGGSVSTLTIQRTQQEDSAVYLCASSFRTGSAFFGQGTRLTVV.

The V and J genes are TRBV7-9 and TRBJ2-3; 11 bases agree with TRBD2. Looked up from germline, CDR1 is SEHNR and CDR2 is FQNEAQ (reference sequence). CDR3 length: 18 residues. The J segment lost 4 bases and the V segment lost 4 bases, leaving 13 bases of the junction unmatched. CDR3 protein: CASSSPGTSGTRADTQYF. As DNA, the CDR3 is TGTGCCAGCAGCTCCCCCGGGACTAGCGGAACAAGGGCAGATACGCAGTATTTT.

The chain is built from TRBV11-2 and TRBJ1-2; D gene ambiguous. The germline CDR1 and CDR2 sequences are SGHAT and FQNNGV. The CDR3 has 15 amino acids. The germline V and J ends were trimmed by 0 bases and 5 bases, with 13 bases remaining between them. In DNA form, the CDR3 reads TGTGCCAGCAGCTTAGATTCACAGTCATTATATGGCTACACCTTC. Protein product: CASSLDSQSLYGYTF.

The CDR3 DNA follows: TGCGCCAGCCACTCAGGGGGCGGTGGGAGGGGAAGAAGAAACGAGCAGTACTTC. Translating gives CASHSGGGGRGRRNEQYF. The chain employs TRBV5-1 and TRBJ2-7, with D possibly TRBD1 on 8 matching bases. This CDR3 is 18 amino acids long. The germline gives CDR1 SGHRS, CDR2 YFSETQ. The ends were cut back, 7 bases at V and 5 bases at J, with 31 bases in the middle.

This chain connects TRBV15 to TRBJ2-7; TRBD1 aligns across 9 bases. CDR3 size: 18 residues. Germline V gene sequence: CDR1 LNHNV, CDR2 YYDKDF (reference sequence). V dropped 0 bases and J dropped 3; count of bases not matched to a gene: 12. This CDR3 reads CATSRDTPGQGDNYEQYF. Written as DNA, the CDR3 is TGTGCCACCAGCAGAGATACCCCGGGACAGGGTGATAACTACGAGCAGTACTTC.

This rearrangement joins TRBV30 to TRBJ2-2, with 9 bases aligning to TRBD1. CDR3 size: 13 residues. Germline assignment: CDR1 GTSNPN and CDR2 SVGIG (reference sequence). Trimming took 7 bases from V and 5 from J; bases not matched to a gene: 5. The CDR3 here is CAYRGLRTGELFF. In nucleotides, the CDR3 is TGTGCCTACAGGGGGCTGAGAACCGGGGAGCTGTTTTTT.

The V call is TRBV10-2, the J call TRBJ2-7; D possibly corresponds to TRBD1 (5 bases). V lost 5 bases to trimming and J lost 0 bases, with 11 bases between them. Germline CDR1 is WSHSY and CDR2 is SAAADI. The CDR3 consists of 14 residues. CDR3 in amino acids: CASSSQDSSYEQYF. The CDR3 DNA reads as TGCGCCAGCAGTAGCCAAGACAGCTCCTACGAGCAGTACTTC.

The CDR3 here is CASSLQGGYGYTF. Here the CDR3 DNA reads TGTGCCAGCAGCTTACAGGGGGGATATGGCTACACCTTC. The genes are TRBV7-8 and TRBJ1-2; 7 bases map to TRBD1. The V gene's germline CDR1 is SGHVS and CDR2 FQNEAQ. The trim removed 2 bases at V and 5 bases at J, leaving 2 bases unmatched. The CDR3 is 13 amino acids.

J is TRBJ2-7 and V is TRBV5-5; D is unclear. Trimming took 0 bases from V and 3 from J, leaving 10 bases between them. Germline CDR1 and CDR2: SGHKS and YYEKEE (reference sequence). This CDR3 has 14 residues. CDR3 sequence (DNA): TGTGCCAGCAGCTTGGAAGGAGTTTACTACGAGCAGTACGTC. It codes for CASSLEGVYYEQYV.

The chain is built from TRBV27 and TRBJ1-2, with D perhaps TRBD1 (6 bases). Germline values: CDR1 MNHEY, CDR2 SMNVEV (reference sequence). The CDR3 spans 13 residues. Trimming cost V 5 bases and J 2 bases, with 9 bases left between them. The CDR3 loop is CASSLGQNYGYTF. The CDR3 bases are TGTGCCAGCAGTCTCGGACAGAACTATGGCTACACCTTC.

The chain's CDR3 is CASSLGGFRETQYF. Here the CDR3 DNA reads TGTGCCAGCAGCTTAGGAGGGTTTCGAGAGACCCAGTACTTC. V and J are TRBV7-7 and TRBJ2-5, with D possibly TRBD2 on 5 matching bases. Germline assignment: CDR1 SSHAT and CDR2 FNYEAQ (reference sequence). The ends were cut back, 1 base at V and 4 bases at J, with 10 bases in the middle. This CDR3 has 14 amino acids.

The CDR3 region has the DNA TGTGCCACCAGCTTCAAAGGAGCGGGCTATGGCTACACCTTC. Its protein product is CATSFKGAGYGYTF. This rearrangement joins TRBV15 to TRBJ1-2; the D is unclear. Germline CDR1 is LNHNV and CDR2 is YYDKDF (reference sequence). V was cut by 5 bases and J by 4 bases, with 14 bases left in between. The CDR3 extends over 14 amino acids.

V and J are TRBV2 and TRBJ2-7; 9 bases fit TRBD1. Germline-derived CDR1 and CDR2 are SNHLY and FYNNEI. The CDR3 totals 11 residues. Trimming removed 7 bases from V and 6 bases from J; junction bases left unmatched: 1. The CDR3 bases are TGTGCCAGCAAGGACAGGGGCGAGCAGTACGTC. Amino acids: CASKDRGEQYV.

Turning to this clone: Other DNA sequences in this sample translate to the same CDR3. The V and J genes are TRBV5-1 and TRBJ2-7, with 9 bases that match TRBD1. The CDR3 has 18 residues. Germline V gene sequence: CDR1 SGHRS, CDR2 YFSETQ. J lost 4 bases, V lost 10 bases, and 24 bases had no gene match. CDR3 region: CASSSSPISGQGTYEQYF. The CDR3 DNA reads TGCGCCTCCAGCTCGTCACCTATATCGGGACAGGGTACGTACGAGCAGTACTTC.

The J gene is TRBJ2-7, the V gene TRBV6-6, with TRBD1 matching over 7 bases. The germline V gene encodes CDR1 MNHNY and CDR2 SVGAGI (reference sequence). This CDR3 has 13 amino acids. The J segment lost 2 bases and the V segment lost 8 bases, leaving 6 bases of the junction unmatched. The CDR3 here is CASLQGPTYEQYF. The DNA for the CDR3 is TGTGCCAGCCTACAGGGGCCCACCTACGAGCAGTACTTC.

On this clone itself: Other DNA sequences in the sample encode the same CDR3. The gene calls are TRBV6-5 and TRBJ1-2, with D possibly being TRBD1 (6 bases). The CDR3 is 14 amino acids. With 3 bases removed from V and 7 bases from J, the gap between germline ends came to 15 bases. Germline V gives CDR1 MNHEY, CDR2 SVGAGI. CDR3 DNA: TGTGCCAGCAGTTATGACAGGCCCTGGGGTGGCTACACCTTC. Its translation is CASSYDRPWGGYTF.